This entry describes one T cell receptor beta chain. Its specific antigen is unknown. Base qualities are missing; no much larger clone stands one base away. For the CD8 naive samples, CD45RO-negative cells were positively selected for CCR7, yielding a CD45RA+CCR7+ population from which TemRA cells were excluded. Donors were healthy HIV-negative adults with no recently reported acute infections or vaccinations. Every donor was a Caucasian adult living in Nashville, Tennessee, USA. Blood was collected by leukapheresis, and PBMCs were isolated by Ficoll-Histopaque density gradient centrifugation and then cryopreserved in liquid nitrogen vapor phase. Purity and quantity of every magnetically sorted T cell population were checked by analytical flow cytometry. Genomic DNA was isolated from every sorted fraction and measured by UV absorbance on a Nanodrop 2000c. The data originate from a study of shared clonotypes between healthy human individuals (dated by TCRdb to 2018 to 2021). In the study overall: Three men and a couple of women, aged 18 to 49 years, made up the cohort. For each donor, CD4 naive and CD4 memory were each run on three plates, CD8 naive on two plates, and CD8 memory on one plate. Blood TCR repertoires of five healthy adults were deeply sequenced to estimate repertoire size and the extent of clonotype sharing between individuals. To increase sequencing depth and limit assay-specific biases, TCR repertoire library preparation and sequencing were carried out by different laboratories using diverse techniques. Leukapheresis yielded between about 0.9 and 9 billion PBMCs per donor. The paper as a whole reports these results and caveats: Based on pairwise subsampling, the degree of clonotype sharing among donors was expected to be affected by sequencing depth. Larger estimated clonotype richness was generally found for naive subsets than for memory subsets. Because the study included only a small number of donors, the genetic and exposure-history diversity represented was limited. Higher generation probabilities were observed for clonotypes shared by all four sorted-subset donors than for non-shared clonotypes. Rarefaction of sorted-subset datasets indicated incomplete sequencing despite the large sequencing depth. Sharing across several donors was observed for about 5% of naive CD4, around 3.5% of naive CD8, roughly 2.4% of memory CD4, and approximately 0.41% of memory CD8 clonotypes. Only blood was sampled, and tissue TCR repertoires likely differ from those in blood.

From its cysteine to its phenylalanine, the CDR3 spans 15 amino acids. The CDR3 DNA has 45 bases and is translated from base 1. V loses 2 bases, J loses 6 bases, and the germline ends lie 13 bases apart. Via the germline V gene, CDR1 is SGHVS and CDR2 FQNEAQ. TCR CDR3 regions were amplified from genomic DNA by multiplex PCR using the deep immunoSEQ assay. Extracted genomic DNA from each cell subset was distributed evenly across all wells of several immunoSEQ 96-well plates, and each plate was treated as a replicate. For sorted subsets, around 200 ng genomic DNA, equal to 30,000 or so T cell genomes, was loaded into each replicate PCR. Purified libraries were measured with a Qubit 3.0 fluorometer, size-checked on a Bioanalyzer 2100, and measured again with the KAPA Library Quantification kit. A separate single-read 150-cycle Illumina NextSeq 550 flow cell was used to sequence each immunoSEQ 96-well plate. In the original analysis: Because the immunoSEQ output included only junctional sequences and no quality scores, the filtering could not be the same as the filtering used for full-length reads. Sequences were annotated with PyIR, a Python wrapper for IgBLAST v1.9, using IMGT germline references to assign V/J genes and CDR3. Reads were filtered out if the reads had weak V/J assignments (E-value above 1e-6), no CDR3, stop codons, out-of-frame junctions, or ambiguous translated residues. V3J clonotypes were defined by identical inferred V gene, J gene, and CDR3 amino acid sequence. Percentage overlap between repertoires was calculated by dividing the number of shared unique clonotypes by the size of the smaller repertoire. Three approaches were used to assess repertoire richness: RTK rarefaction, the Chao1 estimator, and Recon v2.1 estimates of unobserved clonotypes. OLGA was used to compute generation probabilities for all TCRbeta clonotypes that the gDNA method yielded from a handful of donors. TCRdb mirrors the immuneACCESS table, restricted to in-frame sequences. Some clones are absent from its copies; in checked studies, under half trace to an unresolved V gene, and the reason for the others is unknown. D and trimming were read from the DNA, whereas the V and J calls and clone size are those reported in that table. In all, the sample holds roughly 770,000 clones, and about 97% of those were seen once. The ten largest clonotypes hold about 0.25% of the sample.

The chain is made from TRBV7-8 and TRBJ2-2; no confident D gene assignment can be made. This TCR came from a young man in good health. The sample taken for sequencing was naive CD8+ T cells sorted from blood. This specimen's cell subset or site label, per the study, means: CD45RA+CCR7+. The encoded CDR3 is CASSLWVDGPGELFF. The DNA sequence follows: TGTGCCAGCAGCTTATGGGTTGACGGACCCGGGGAGCTGTTTTTT.